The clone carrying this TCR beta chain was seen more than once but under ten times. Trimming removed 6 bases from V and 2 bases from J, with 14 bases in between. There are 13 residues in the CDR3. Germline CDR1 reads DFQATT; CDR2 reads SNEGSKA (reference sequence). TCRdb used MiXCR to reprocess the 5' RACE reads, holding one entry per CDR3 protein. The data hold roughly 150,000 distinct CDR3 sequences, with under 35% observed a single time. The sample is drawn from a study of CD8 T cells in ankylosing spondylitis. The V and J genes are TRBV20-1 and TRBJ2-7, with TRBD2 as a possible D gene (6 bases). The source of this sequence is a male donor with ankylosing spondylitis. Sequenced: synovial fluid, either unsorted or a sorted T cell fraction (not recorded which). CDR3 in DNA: TGCAGTGCCAATCTAGCGCTTACCTACGAGCAGTACTTC. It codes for CSANLALTYEQYF.